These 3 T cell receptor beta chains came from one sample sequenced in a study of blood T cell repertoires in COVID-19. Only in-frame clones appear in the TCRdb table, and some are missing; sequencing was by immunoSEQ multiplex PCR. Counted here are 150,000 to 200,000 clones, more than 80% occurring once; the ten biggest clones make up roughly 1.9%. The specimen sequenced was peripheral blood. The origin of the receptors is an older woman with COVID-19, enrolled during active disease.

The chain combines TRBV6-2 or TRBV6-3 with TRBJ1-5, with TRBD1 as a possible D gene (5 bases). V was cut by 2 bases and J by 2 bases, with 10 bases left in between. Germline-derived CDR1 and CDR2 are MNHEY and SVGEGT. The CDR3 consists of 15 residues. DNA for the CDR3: TGTGCCAGCAGTTACGGGGGGGGAGGCAATCAGCCCCAGCATTTT. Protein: CASSYGGGGNQPQHF.

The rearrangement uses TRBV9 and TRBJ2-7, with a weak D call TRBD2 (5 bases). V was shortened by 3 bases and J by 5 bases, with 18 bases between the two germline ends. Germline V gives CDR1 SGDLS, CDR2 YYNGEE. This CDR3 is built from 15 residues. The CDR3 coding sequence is TGTGCCAGCAGCGCAGCGGTTGAAGGGTACCACGAGCAGTACTTC. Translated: CASSAAVEGYHEQYF.

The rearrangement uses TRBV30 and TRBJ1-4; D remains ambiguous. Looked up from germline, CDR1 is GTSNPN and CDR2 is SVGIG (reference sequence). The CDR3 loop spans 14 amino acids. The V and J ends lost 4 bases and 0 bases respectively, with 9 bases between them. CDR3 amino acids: CAWTWPATNEKLFF. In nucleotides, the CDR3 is TGTGCCTGGACTTGGCCTGCAACTAATGAAAAACTGTTTTTT. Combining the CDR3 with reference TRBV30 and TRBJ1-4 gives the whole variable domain SQTIHQWPATLVQPVGSPLSLECTVEGTSNPNLYWYRQAAGRGLQLLFYSVGIGQISSEVPQNLSASRPQDRQFILSSKKLLLSDSGFYLCAWTWPATNEKLFFGSGTQLSVL.